This TCR beta chain came from a study of CD8+ T cells in alopecia areata. Study-level findings and limits: During tofacitinib treatment, many expanded lesional clones remained in scalp and blood.

As to this clone: Its cognate antigen is unknown.

Extracted RNA was reverse transcribed, and the resulting cDNA served as sequencing template. Only in-frame clones appear in the TCRdb table, and some are missing; sequencing was by immunoSEQ multiplex PCR. Of 110,000 or so clones listed, roughly 60% are singletons. The CDR3 loop spans 11 amino acids. Per germline, CDR1 SEHNR and CDR2 FQNEAQ (reference sequence). The V and J ends lost 5 bases and 5 bases respectively, with 6 bases between them. Treatment noted: oral pan-JAK inhibitor, 5-10 mg twice daily. The chain employs TRBV7-9 and TRBJ1-2; no clear D gene. This clonotype was sampled from a human donor with alopecia areata. The material sequenced was CD8+ T cells sorted from blood, taken at week 4, from a patient treated with tofacitinib. CDR3 amino acids: CASSPSYGYTF. CDR3 sequence (DNA): TGTGCCAGCAGCCCCTCATATGGCTACACCTTC.